A single sample gave rise to the 30 T cell receptor beta chains below, sequenced in a study of T cell repertoires in cytomegalovirus infection. MiXCR was run by TCRdb on the reads, yielding one entry per CDR3 protein. In the table there are under 800,000 distinct CDR3 sequences, 24% of which are singletons. The sample comprised CD8+ T cells from PBMCs. These receptors were collected from a human donor in good health (CMV status not recorded). Some clones in this sample may be carry-over from other donors' samples.

A word on this clonotype: The junction shows a germline mismatch at one end, possibly a read error. CDR3 residues: CANSPDSIKNAEAFF. CDR3 bases: TGTGCCAACAGTCCCGACAGTATTAAGAACGCTGAAGCTTTCTTT. The rearrangement joins TRBV28 to TRBJ1-1; weak D call: TRBD1 (5 bases). Germline V gives CDR1 MDHEN, CDR2 SYDVKM. This CDR3 has 15 amino acids.

The chain joins TRBV29-1 to TRBJ2-1; 12 nucleotides match TRBD1. The length of the CDR3 is 14 residues. V was clipped by 8 bases and J by 6 bases; unmatched bases: 8. Germline CDR1 reads SQVTM; CDR2 reads ANQGSEA. DNA of the CDR3: TGCAGCTTAACGGGACAGGGGGCCTCCAATGAGCAGTTCTTC. Amino acid sequence: CSLTGQGASNEQFF.

The chain couples TRBV7-9 to TRBJ2-3, with D hard to call. Germline CDR1 is SEHNR and CDR2 is FQNEAQ (reference sequence). V was shortened by 1 base and J by 3 bases, with 8 bases between the two germline ends. This CDR3 has 14 amino acids. The DNA for the CDR3 is TGTGCCAGCAGCTTAGTTCTACAGACAGATACGCAGTATTTT. Protein: CASSLVLQTDTQYF.

This clonotype appeared once. A read error is possible here, since a much larger clone lies one base away. The chain joins TRBV5-6 to TRBJ2-7, with D perhaps matching TRBD2 (5 bases). V was shortened by 6 bases and J by 3 bases, with 22 bases between the two germline ends. The germline V gene encodes CDR1 SGHDT and CDR2 YYEEEE. The CDR3 consists of 16 residues. This CDR3 reads CASNSPPPSLHYEQYF. The CDR3 nucleotides read TGTGCCAGCAATTCCCCTCCTCCTAGCCTCCACTACGAGCAGTACTTC.

This clonotype was counted many times. The chain links TRBV12-3 or TRBV12-4 to TRBJ1-1; unclear D gene. There are 15 residues in the CDR3. The germline V and J ends were trimmed by 6 bases and 1 base, with 15 bases remaining between them. The CDR3 DNA reads TGTGCCAGCAGGCTCCGGGAGACATGGAACACTGAAGCTTTCTTT. Its protein is CASRLRETWNTEAFF.

The rearrangement uses TRBV7-6 and TRBJ2-1, with 8 bases aligning to TRBD1. The CDR3 covers 13 residues. V lost 10 bases to trimming and J lost 9 bases; unmatched junction nucleotides: 11. CDR1 is SGHVS, CDR2 FNYEAQ, per germline. The CDR3 nucleotides read TGTGCCATCGGGGCAGGGGGCTTCGGTGAGCAGTTCTTC. It yields the protein CAIGAGGFGEQFF.

The table lists this clonotype with many counts. This sequence joins TRBV11-2 and TRBJ2-2, with unresolved D. This CDR3 region has 12 residues. V was pared by 5 bases and J by 2 bases, with 3 bases between. Germline values: CDR1 SGHAT, CDR2 FQNNGV. The CDR3, as DNA: TGTGCCAGCAGCGTCAACACCGGGGAGCTGTTTTTT. Translation: CASSVNTGELFF.

This clonotype was counted a single time. J is TRBJ2-5 and V is TRBV20-1; D is possibly TRBD2 (7 bases). Looked up from germline, CDR1 is DFQATT and CDR2 is SNEGSKA (reference sequence). The CDR3 covers 13 residues. Trimming removed 5 bases from V and 5 bases from J, with 15 bases in between. CDR3 amino acids: CSAWRGGGETQYF. The CDR3 bases are TGCAGTGCTTGGCGCGGGGGCGGGGAGACCCAGTACTTC.

V usage is TRBV29-1 and J usage is TRBJ2-3, with D unresolved. The V gene lost 4 bases and the J gene lost 2 bases, with 7 bases spanning the gap. Germline V gives CDR1 SQVTM, CDR2 ANQGSEA. This CDR3 is built from 12 residues. The CDR3 nucleotides read TGCAGCGTTGGGTGGGTCACAGATACGCAGTATTTT. It translates to CSVGWVTDTQYF.

This clonotype has a count of ten or more. The chain uses TRBV7-2 and TRBJ2-7, with D hard to call. Germline CDR1 reads SGHTA; CDR2 reads FQGNSA. The CDR3 has 13 residues. V shed 1 base and J shed 5 bases, with 9 bases lying between them. CDR3 loop: CASSLEGSHEQYV. For the CDR3, the DNA is TGTGCCAGCAGCTTAGAAGGTTCCCACGAGCAGTACGTC.

This clonotype came up many times. The chain carries TRBV7-2 and TRBJ2-7; possibly TRBD1 for D (6 bases). CDR1 is SGHTA, CDR2 FQGNSA, per germline. The CDR3 runs to 13 residues. V was pared by 5 bases and J by 0 bases, with 8 bases between. CDR3 protein: CASSADSSYEQYF. CDR3 sequence (DNA): TGTGCCAGCAGCGCGGACAGCTCCTACGAGCAGTACTTC.

This sequence joins TRBV12-3 or TRBV12-4 and TRBJ2-5; possible D gene TRBD1, 6 bases. This CDR3 spans 17 amino acids. Between the trimmed V and J ends, which lost 3 bases and 2 bases, there was a span of 19 bases. The CDR3 protein is CASSFLLRDMAQETQYF. The DNA for the CDR3 is TGTGCCAGCAGTTTTCTCCTCCGGGACATGGCACAAGAGACCCAGTACTTC.

This clonotype was seen only a few times. This chain connects TRBV10-3 to TRBJ2-2, with D uncertain. The germline gives CDR1 ENHRY, CDR2 SYGVKD. V lost 4 bases, J lost 5 bases, and 11 bases lay in between. The CDR3 spans 14 residues. In nucleotides, the CDR3 is TGTGCCATCAGTGGGACCGGACGGACCGGGGAGCTGTTTTTT. Translating gives CAISGTGRTGELFF.

This clonotype was seen repeatedly, ten times or more. This chain connects TRBV7-6 to TRBJ1-1; the D is unclear. The germline V and J ends were trimmed by 2 bases and 4 bases, with 11 bases remaining between them. This CDR3 is 14 amino acids long. The germline CDR1 and CDR2 sequences are SGHVS and FNYEAQ. The CDR3: CASSLFEVGTEAFF. As DNA, the CDR3 is TGTGCCAGCAGCTTATTTGAGGTCGGCACTGAAGCTTTCTTT.

The chain recombines TRBV4-1 with TRBJ2-1, with D perhaps given as TRBD1 or TRBD2 (5 bases each). Germline V gene sequence: CDR1 MGHRA, CDR2 YSYEKL. V lost 4 bases to trimming and J lost 12 bases, with 19 bases between them. The CDR3 has 14 residues. The DNA of the CDR3 is TGCGCCAGCAGCCGTACGGGGCCCTCCGAGGGGCAGTTCTTC. The encoded protein is CASSRTGPSEGQFF.

In this sample, this clonotype turned up a few times. The chain joins TRBV20-1 to TRBJ2-7; possibly TRBD1 for D (5 bases). Trimming removed 1 base from V and 1 base from J, with 11 bases in between. The CDR3 loop spans 14 amino acids. Germline V gene sequence: CDR1 DFQATT, CDR2 SNEGSKA (reference sequence). The DNA of the CDR3 is TGCAGTGCTAGAGCCCGGACAATTTCCTACGAGCAGTACTTC. Its protein is CSARARTISYEQYF.

The chain couples TRBV20-1 to TRBJ1-5; 8 bases are shared with TRBD1. With V trimmed by 8 bases and J by 0 bases, 9 bases remained unmatched. Germline-derived CDR1 and CDR2 are DFQATT and SNEGSKA (reference sequence). This CDR3 is 15 amino acids long. The CDR3 nucleotides are TGCAGTCCTTCGGCCAGGGGGCTTAGCAATCAGCCCCAGCATTTT. Translation gives CSPSARGLSNQPQHF.

Concerning this clonotype: Possible read error: a much larger clone is one base away. The CDR3 nucleotides are TGTCCCAGCAGCCTGACTAGCGCAGATACGCAGTATTTT. Translating it yields CPSSLTSADTQYF. This chain uses TRBV7-2 with TRBJ2-3, with 8 nucleotides matching TRBD2. CDR3 size: 13 residues. The germline V gene encodes CDR1 SGHTA and CDR2 FQGNSA.

This sequence joins TRBV4-2 and TRBJ2-5; 13 bases map to TRBD2. This CDR3 spans 19 amino acids. Germline V CDR1 and CDR2: LGHNA, YNFKEQ. Trimming took 2 bases from V and 3 from J; bases not matched to a gene: 12. The CDR3 nucleotides are TGTGCCAGCAGCCAACCTTTTACTAGCGGGGGGGCCGTAGAAGAGACCCAGTACTTC. Translated, it gives CASSQPFTSGGAVEETQYF.

This clonotype was detected only a few times. J is TRBJ2-7 and V is TRBV29-1, with TRBD1 identical over 7 bases. The CDR3 runs 15 residues. CDR1 and CDR2 from the germline V gene are SQVTM and ANQGSEA. V dropped 5 bases and J dropped 4; count of bases not matched to a gene: 14. The CDR3 nucleotides read TGCAGCGTTCGGGGTAAGCGACAGGGAGCGTACGAGCAGTACTTC. Residues: CSVRGKRQGAYEQYF.

This clonotype was counted only a few times. J is TRBJ2-1 and V is TRBV25-1; 14 bases agree with TRBD2. J lost 3 bases, V lost 5 bases, and 12 bases had no gene match. There are 19 residues in the CDR3. Germline CDR1 and CDR2: MGHDK and SYGVNS. CDR3 amino acids: CASSSASGLAGVLYNEQFF. The CDR3 DNA is TGTGCCAGCAGTTCCGCCTCGGGACTAGCGGGGGTTCTCTACAATGAGCAGTTCTTC.

Concerning this clonotype: One base away lies a much larger clone, so this may be a sequencing read error. The chain recombines TRBV7-6 with TRBJ1-1; D is unclear. The germline gives CDR1 SGHVS, CDR2 FNYEAQ. CDR3 length: 14 residues. The CDR3 nucleotides are TGTGCCAGCAACTTAGCGCCGGTAAACACTGAAGCTTTCTTT. Encoded protein: CASNLAPVNTEAFF.

There are a few counts of this clonotype. An end of the junction differs from the germline gene, which may be a read error. The rearrangement links TRBV28 to TRBJ1-2; D unresolved. Germline-derived CDR1 and CDR2 are MDHEN and SYDVKM. This CDR3 comprises 11 residues. The CDR3 sequence is CASRTYYGYTF. CDR3 nucleotides: TGTGCCAGCAGGACTTACTATGGCTACACCTTT.

The chain recombines TRBV20-1 with TRBJ2-3, with 8 bases matching TRBD2. The CDR3 spans 15 residues. In germline, CDR1 is DFQATT, CDR2 SNEGSKA (reference sequence). V was pared by 6 bases and J by 5 bases, with 13 bases of the junction left unmatched. CDR3 loop: CSAPLSGGLGDTQYF. The CDR3 DNA sequence: TGCAGTGCCCCCCTTTCGGGGGGGCTCGGAGATACGCAGTATTTT.

The rearrangement links TRBV12-3 or TRBV12-4 to TRBJ2-3; no firm D call. The length of the CDR3 is 19 residues. Trimming took 6 bases from V and 4 from J, leaving 29 bases between them. CDR3 in DNA: TGTGCCAGCAGCCAACCCGCCTGGGTGGACCCTGAATCCCCAGATACGCAGTATTTT. Residues: CASSQPAWVDPESPDTQYF.

The sample holds many counts of this clonotype. J is TRBJ2-3 and V is TRBV11-2; tentatively, D is TRBD1 (6 bases). CDR1 is SGHAT, CDR2 FQNNGV, per germline. Trimming stripped 4 bases from V and 1 base from J, with 12 bases between. The CDR3 contains 15 residues. In nucleotides, the CDR3 is TGTGCCAGCAGCTCCAGCCCAGGGGGCACAGATACGCAGTATTTT. Protein product: CASSSSPGGTDTQYF.

The rearrangement links TRBV29-1 to TRBJ2-1; 8 nucleotides agree with TRBD2. The germline V gene has CDR1 SQVTM and CDR2 ANQGSEA. The CDR3 consists of 13 residues. J lost 8 bases, V lost 4 bases, and 7 bases had no gene match. The DNA for the CDR3 is TGCAGCGTTGGAGCGGGGGTGGTGTATGAGCAGTTCTTC. Amino acid sequence: CSVGAGVVYEQFF.

The chain has TRBV28 and TRBJ1-3; TRBD1 matches at 9 bases. With V trimmed by 4 bases and J by 4 bases, 17 bases remained unmatched. Germline CDR1 and CDR2: MDHEN and SYDVKM. This CDR3 is built from 19 residues. The CDR3 is CASSSPWDREWDHGNTIYF. CDR3 bases: TGTGCCAGCAGTTCCCCATGGGACAGGGAATGGGATCACGGAAACACCATATATTTT.

The genes are TRBV24-1 and TRBJ1-5, with a tentative D call TRBD1 (5 bases). The CDR3 spans 14 residues. The germline V gene has CDR1 KGHDR and CDR2 SFDVKD. Trimming removed 5 bases at V and 3 bases at J, with 10 bases between. The CDR3 loop reads CATSARGDNQPQHF. DNA for the CDR3: TGTGCCACCAGTGCTCGGGGCGACAATCAGCCCCAGCATTTT.

The sample holds a few counts of this clonotype. The chain is built from TRBV28 and TRBJ1-4; TRBD1 might be the D (5 bases). CDR1 and CDR2 from the germline V gene are MDHEN and SYDVKM. V was shortened by 8 bases and J by 5 bases, with 18 bases between the two germline ends. This CDR3 spans 15 amino acids. In DNA form, the CDR3 reads TGTGCCAGCCGTCCCCCGGGGGGGTACAATGAAAAACTGTTTTTT. As protein: CASRPPGGYNEKLFF.